In its sample, the clone carrying this T cell receptor (beta chain) was seen many times. Its matching antigen is unknown. This sample was taken from a study of identical twins. The length of the CDR3 is 12 residues. V was trimmed by 6 bases and J by 8 bases, leaving 13 bases between them. Template switching added a universal primer site; cDNA carried unique molecular identifiers. TCRdb analysed the 5' RACE reads with MiXCR anew, one entry per CDR3 protein. The data contain some 710,000 distinct CDR3 sequences, roughly 6.2% of them singletons. General observations from the study: Possibly, invariant MAIT and iNKT cells partly confounded zero-insertion analyses.

Material for sequencing was naive T cells sorted from blood. The clonotype was recovered from a man between 18 and 29 years old in good health. The rearrangement links TRBV12-3 or TRBV12-4 to TRBJ1-1; D possibly corresponds to TRBD1 (5 bases). CDR3 sequence: CASRHGTPEAFF. The CDR3, as DNA: TGTGCCAGCAGGCATGGGACCCCAGAAGCTTTCTTT.